Each of the 26 T cell receptor beta chains below was sequenced from the same sample in a study of T-cell memory formation after mild COVID-19 (dated by TCRdb to 2020 to 2022). The library was obtained by 5' RACE. The sequencing machine was an Illumina NovaSeq 6000. The public reads were reprocessed in TCRdb via fastp at Q25 and MiXCR, keeping in-frame beta chains. Each entry merges the rows of one CDR3 protein and shows their most common DNA and genes. Across this sample there are 110,000 to 150,000 distinct CDR3 sequences, with around 15% seen only once. The ten biggest clones cover 25% to 30% of the sample. Sequencing input: PBMCs or a T cell subset sorted from them (not recorded which). The source of these receptors is an adult woman who had mild COVID-19 (a few samples of this study predate the infection). The sample titles of this study are shuffled in the database, so cell type and time point are left out; the donor was told from shared clones.

This clonotype was counted at least ten times. The V gene is TRBV27, the J gene TRBJ2-7; 7 nucleotides align to TRBD1. Germline V gives CDR1 MNHEY, CDR2 SMNVEV (reference sequence). There are 14 residues in the CDR3. V was clipped by 3 bases and J by 2 bases; unmatched bases: 4. Here the CDR3 DNA reads TGTGCCAGCAGTTTCAACAGGGGAACCTACGAGCAGTACTTC. Protein sequence: CASSFNRGTYEQYF.

This clonotype has only a few counts. The chain joins TRBV24-1 to TRBJ2-2, with 10 nucleotides matching TRBD2. Germline CDR1 reads KGHDR; CDR2 reads SFDVKD. This CDR3 is built from 18 residues. Germline trimming cut 2 bases from V and 5 bases from J; bases unmatched to any gene: 10. The CDR3 nucleotides are TGTGCCACCAGTGATTCACCCGCCCTAGCGGGAGTTACCGGGGAGCTGTTTTTT. Its translation is CATSDSPALAGVTGELFF.

This clonotype was recorded a few times. V and J are TRBV4-3 and TRBJ2-1; D unclear. The germline V gene has CDR1 LGHNA and CDR2 YSLEER. The CDR3 loop spans 13 amino acids. V was shortened by 4 bases and J by 7 bases, with 11 bases between the two germline ends. CDR3 sequence reads: CASSPRSRNEQFF. CDR3 DNA sequence: TGCGCCAGCAGCCCTCGTAGTAGGAATGAGCAGTTCTTC.

This clonotype has a count of ten or more. The gene calls are TRBV4-1 and TRBJ2-2; 8 bases are a match to TRBD1. CDR1 is MGHRA and CDR2 is YSYEKL in the germline V gene. Germline trimming cut 2 bases from V and 5 bases from J; bases unmatched to any gene: 10. The CDR3 is made up of 17 amino acids. CDR3 in DNA: TGCGCCAGCAGCCAAATTACGGACAGGGTCGGGACCGGGGAGCTGTTTTTT. It yields the protein CASSQITDRVGTGELFF.

This clonotype has only a few counts. V and J are TRBV6-5 and TRBJ2-7, with 7 bases lining up with TRBD2. Germline-derived CDR1 and CDR2 are MNHEY and SVGAGI. Germline trimming cut 5 bases from V and 7 bases from J; bases unmatched to any gene: 14. This CDR3 is built from 15 residues. As DNA, the CDR3 is TGTGCCAGCAGTCTCCGGGACTACGGTAACGGGGAGCAGTACTTC. It is translated as CASSLRDYGNGEQYF.

The V gene is TRBV20-1, the J gene TRBJ2-1; 7 bases are a match to TRBD2. Per the germline V gene, CDR1 is DFQATT and CDR2 is SNEGSKA (reference sequence). The CDR3 covers 15 residues. With V trimmed by 6 bases and J by 3 bases, 11 bases remained unmatched. CDR3 coding DNA: TGCAGTGCACACGACCGGGACTATTTCTACAATGAGCAGTTCTTC. Residues: CSAHDRDYFYNEQFF.

The chain employs TRBV12-3 or TRBV12-4 and TRBJ1-1, with D possibly TRBD1 on 5 matching bases. This CDR3 spans 17 amino acids. Trimming removed 2 bases at V and 1 base at J, with 17 bases between. DNA of the CDR3: TGTGCCAGCAGTTTAAATCTTCCGGGACTTAAGAACACTGAAGCTTTCTTT. Its protein product is CASSLNLPGLKNTEAFF.

The chain has TRBV6-4 and TRBJ2-3, with 12 bases lining up with TRBD2. V was clipped by 5 bases and J by 4 bases; unmatched bases: 4. The CDR3 has 15 amino acids. The V gene's germline CDR1 is MRHNA and CDR2 SNTAGT. The CDR3 DNA follows: TGTGCCAGCAGTTCGACTAGCGGGGGATCAGATACGCAGTATTTT. Its translation is CASSSTSGGSDTQYF.

This sequence joins TRBV7-8 and TRBJ1-2, with a weak D call TRBD1 (6 bases). The CDR3 is 14 amino acids. The V gene lost 2 bases and the J gene lost 3 bases, with 10 bases spanning the gap. The germline V gene has CDR1 SGHVS and CDR2 FQNEAQ. The CDR3 loop reads CASSLRGEDYGYTF. As DNA, the CDR3 is TGTGCCAGCAGCTTAAGGGGGGAAGACTATGGCTACACCTTC.

The CDR3 DNA follows: TGTGCCAGCAGTTCTGGGACTAGCCAGAGTTCCGGGGAGCTGTTTTTT. The encoded protein is CASSSGTSQSSGELFF. V and J are TRBV6-6 and TRBJ2-2, with TRBD2 matching over 9 bases. The V and J ends lost 4 bases and 6 bases, in that order; junction bases with no gene match: 9. This CDR3 region has 16 residues. Germline-derived CDR1 and CDR2 are MNHNY and SVGAGI (reference sequence).

The CDR3 reads CASSLWTSGPPNEKLFF. The CDR3 DNA reads TGTGCCAGCAGCCTATGGACCTCAGGACCGCCTAATGAAAAACTGTTTTTT. V usage is TRBV5-6 and J usage is TRBJ1-4; D remains unclear. The ends were cut back, 4 bases at V and 3 bases at J, with 19 bases in the middle. The CDR3 covers 17 residues. Germline loops: CDR1 SGHDT, CDR2 YYEEEE.

This clonotype has a count of ten or more. V is TRBV24-1 and J is TRBJ1-1; D is perhaps TRBD1 (5 bases). The V gene's germline CDR1 is KGHDR and CDR2 SFDVKD. This CDR3 contains 13 residues. V lost 8 bases to trimming and J lost 4 bases, with 13 bases between them. The CDR3 reads CATIIGGSTEAFF. The CDR3 DNA follows: TGTGCCACCATTATTGGGGGTAGCACTGAAGCTTTCTTT.

V is TRBV19 and J is TRBJ2-7; 7 bases match TRBD2. Germline V CDR1 and CDR2: LNHDA, SQIVND (reference sequence). CDR3 size: 15 residues. Losses at the gene ends were 3 bases for V and 3 bases for J; bases not matched to a gene: 8. CDR3 in DNA: TGTGCCAGTAGTATTCGGGCGGGAGTGAGCTACGAGCAGTACTTC. This gives the protein CASSIRAGVSYEQYF.

This clonotype has only a few counts. The chain has TRBV11-2 and TRBJ1-2; 7 positions agree with TRBD1. Germline loops: CDR1 SGHAT, CDR2 FQNNGV. The CDR3 is 14 residues long. V was pared by 5 bases and J by 4 bases, with 7 bases of the junction left unmatched. CDR3 loop: CASSPVAGGYGYTF. For the CDR3, the DNA is TGTGCCAGCAGCCCGGTAGCAGGGGGCTATGGCTACACCTTC.

This clonotype was seen more than once but under ten times. This chain connects TRBV5-5 to TRBJ2-2, with D possibly matching TRBD2 (6 bases). CDR1 is SGHKS and CDR2 is YYEKEE in the germline V gene (reference sequence). This CDR3 has 16 residues. With 1 base removed from V and 1 base from J, the gap between germline ends came to 11 bases. The DNA for the CDR3 is TGTGCCAGCAGCTTGTTTTCGCGGGAGAACACCGGGGAGCTGTTTTTT. This translates into CASSLFSRENTGELFF.

This clonotype appeared a few times. The chain links TRBV4-1 to TRBJ2-1; D possibly corresponds to TRBD1 (6 bases). The V end was cut by 0 bases, the J end by 3 bases, with 18 bases between. Per the germline V gene, CDR1 is MGHRA and CDR2 is YSYEKL. The CDR3 is 18 amino acids. The chain's CDR3 is CASSQEGGRDKYYNEQFF. CDR3 sequence (DNA): TGCGCCAGCAGCCAAGAGGGTGGACGGGACAAATACTACAATGAGCAGTTCTTC.

At least ten counts were recorded for this clonotype. This chain uses TRBV29-1 with TRBJ2-3; 12 nucleotides line up with TRBD1. The CDR3 consists of 17 residues. V lost 0 bases, J lost 2 bases, and 6 bases stayed unmatched. Germline V lookup: CDR1 SQVTM, CDR2 ANQGSEA. The CDR3 loop is CSVEEVGQGAFTDTQYF. CDR3 nucleotide sequence: TGCAGCGTTGAAGAGGTGGGACAGGGGGCGTTCACAGATACGCAGTATTTT.

V usage is TRBV20-1 and J usage is TRBJ2-1, with 7 bases fitting TRBD2. The trim removed 6 bases at V and 8 bases at J, leaving 16 bases unmatched. The CDR3 has 15 amino acids. CDR1 DFQATT and CDR2 SNEGSKA come from the germline V gene (reference sequence). The CDR3 bases are TGCAGTGCCCGAGTCGAGCGGGACCTTAGAGATGAGCAGTTCTTC. Translating it yields CSARVERDLRDEQFF.

This clonotype has a count of ten or more. The chain has TRBV29-1 and TRBJ2-1; a possible D gene is TRBD2 (5 bases). The ends were cut back, 1 base at V and 0 bases at J, with 16 bases in the middle. The V gene's germline CDR1 is SQVTM and CDR2 ANQGSEA. The CDR3 contains 17 residues. Written as DNA, the CDR3 is TGCAGCGTTGAAGGAGCGGCCGGACCCTTCTCCTACAATGAGCAGTTCTTC. Translated: CSVEGAAGPFSYNEQFF.

Only a few counts were recorded for this clonotype. This chain connects TRBV27 to TRBJ1-2; D perhaps matches TRBD1 (5 bases). Trimming removed 7 bases from V and 6 bases from J, with 15 bases in between. There are 13 residues in the CDR3. The V gene's germline CDR1 is MNHEY and CDR2 SMNVEV (reference sequence). This CDR3 is CASKGQGLHGYTF. The CDR3 DNA sequence: TGTGCCAGCAAGGGGCAGGGTTTACATGGCTACACCTTC.

The gene calls are TRBV15 and TRBJ1-1; 11 positions agree with TRBD1. CDR3 length equals 15 residues. Per the germline V gene, CDR1 is LNHNV and CDR2 is YYDKDF (reference sequence). V shed 2 bases and J 8 bases; nucleotides not matched to a gene: 7. The CDR3 DNA reads TGTGCCACCAGCAGACTGGGGACAGGGGGATGGGAAGCTTTCTTT. Translating it yields CATSRLGTGGWEAFF.

J is TRBJ2-3 and V is TRBV7-9; TRBD2 might be the D (7 bases). This CDR3 is built from 14 residues. Germline V gene lookup returns CDR1 SEHNR and CDR2 FQNEAQ (reference sequence). The ends were cut back, 1 base at V and 8 bases at J, with 13 bases in the middle. CDR3 sequence reads: CASSLGAGAFTQYF. The CDR3 nucleotides are TGTGCCAGCAGCTTAGGGGCGGGGGCCTTTACGCAGTATTTT. The variable domain in full, with the rest retrieved from reference TRBV7-9 and TRBJ2-3, is DTGVSQNPRHKITKRGQNVTFRCDPISEHNRLYWYRQTLGQGPEFLTYFQNEAQLEKSRLLSDRFSAERPKGSFSTLEIQRTEQGDSAMYLCASSLGAGAFTQYFGPGTRLTVL.

This clonotype was observed at least ten times. The chain recombines TRBV7-8 with TRBJ2-6; D gene ambiguous. The CDR3 covers 11 residues. Trimming shortened V by 5 bases and J by 15 bases, and 11 bases separated the two germline ends. The germline V gene encodes CDR1 SGHVS and CDR2 FQNEAQ. In nucleotides, the CDR3 is TGTGCCAGCAGCGACCTCCCCCCCCTGACTTTC. This gives the protein CASSDLPPLTF.

The table lists this clonotype with a few counts. The chain links TRBV4-2 to TRBJ2-1, with D tentatively TRBD2 (5 bases). Between the trimmed V and J ends, which lost 0 bases and 4 bases, there was a span of 13 bases. This CDR3 is built from 16 residues. Germline CDR1 and CDR2: LGHNA and YNFKEQ. This chain's CDR3 is CASSQEDSPGYNEQFF. CDR3 bases: TGTGCCAGCAGCCAAGAAGACTCTCCGGGGTACAATGAGCAGTTCTTC.

In this sample, this clonotype turned up a few times. V is TRBV11-2 and J is TRBJ2-7; TRBD2 is a possible D gene (6 bases). The CDR3 is 17 residues long. From germline, CDR1 is SGHAT and CDR2 FQNNGV. With 3 bases removed from V and 1 base from J, the gap between germline ends came to 19 bases. CDR3 bases: TGTGCCAGCAGCTTGGGGACTGGGGGGAGGCCTTCCTACGAGCAGTACTTC. Translation gives CASSLGTGGRPSYEQYF.

This chain joins TRBV2 and TRBJ2-1; weak D call: TRBD2 (5 bases). CDR3 length: 15 residues. Looked up from germline, CDR1 is SNHLY and CDR2 is FYNNEI. The germline V and J ends were trimmed by 10 bases and 5 bases, with 21 bases remaining between them. The CDR3 DNA reads TGTGCCAACCCCCCTTTGGGGAGTTCGGACAATGAGCAGTTCTTC. Amino acids: CANPPLGSSDNEQFF.